These T cell receptor beta chains were read from a single sample in a study of response to subunit inactivated influenza vaccine. TCRdb passed the RT-PCR reads through MiXCR, listing each CDR3 protein once. The sample records 400,000 to 550,000 distinct CDR3 sequences, approximately 24% being singletons. The sample was CD4+ T cells sorted from PBMCs, taken around 5 days after vaccination. The source is a man aged 50 to 59 who received an inactivated influenza vaccine. Each CDR3 is given without its conserved first and last residue.

>TRBJ2-3|TRBV20-1
SARDPRGITDTQY
>TRBJ2-4|TRBV4-1
ASSQALAGVIKNIQY
>TRBJ2-7|TRBV6-1
ASSDGRPSSYEQY
>TRBJ2-6|TRBV6-2/TRBV6-3
ASSYSSGVGFLGANVLT
>TRBJ2-1|TRBV7-8
ASSRLGTSGAYNEQF
>TRBJ2-7|TRBV7-2
ASSPQLLPYEQY
>TRBJ2-3|TRBV5-1
ASSWEPEGTQY
>TRBJ2-3|TRBV5-1
ASSRGWSADTQY
>TRBJ1-1|TRBV5-1
ASSEIANTEAF
>TRBJ2-3|TRBV12-3/TRBV12-4
ASSFEVRDRQY
>TRBJ2-3|TRBV5-1
ASSLAYGSSTDTQY
>TRBJ2-5|TRBV7-2
ASSLVGQKTQY
>TRBJ1-2|TRBV6-5
ASSYAGWGYGYT
>TRBJ2-5|TRBV20-1
SARDSGSLETQY
>TRBJ2-7|TRBV7-2
ASSLVGPSSYEQY
>TRBJ2-5|TRBV10-3
AISARGGSVETQY
>TRBJ1-4|TRBV5-6
ASSHVGPTNEKLF
>TRBJ2-3|TRBV5-5
ASSVPGTGIDTQY
>TRBJ1-1|TRBV12-3/TRBV12-4
ASSLNLQDREAF
>TRBJ1-4|TRBV7-2
ASSTVQGLINEKLF
>TRBJ2-5|TRBV7-9
AITLAEGETQY
>TRBJ2-2|TRBV11-2
ASSLELGSRTGELF
>TRBJ2-1|TRBV27
ASTRDRASEQF
>TRBJ1-6|TRBV20-1
SEGRGSPLH
>TRBJ2-3|TRBV25-1
ASSDTSRIFGTDTQY
>TRBJ2-1|TRBV20-1
SASGGRAADEQF
>TRBJ2-5|TRBV12-3/TRBV12-4
ASSLGSGRAVETQY
>TRBJ1-5|TRBV4-2
ASSQGRIYGNQPQH
>TRBJ1-2|TRBV12-3/TRBV12-4
ASSPTAVLSGYT
>TRBJ2-7|TRBV4-3
ASSQAWLAGASSYEQY
>TRBJ2-2|TRBV5-1
ASSRNRAPGELF
>TRBJ2-1|TRBV14
ASRDTRQGSYEQF
>TRBJ2-3|TRBV5-1
ASSVTGTDTQY
>TRBJ1-2|TRBV5-4
ASTGTGVYGYT